This T cell receptor (beta chain) emerged from a study of response to subunit inactivated influenza vaccine. V lost 5 bases and J lost 10; bases outside the gene matches: 7. The CDR3 has 14 amino acids. TCRdb called the RT-PCR reads again in MiXCR, with one record for every CDR3 protein. The sample lists more than 200,000 distinct CDR3 sequences, 10% to 15% occurring once. Findings and limits, study-wide: It was the authors' suggestion that each seasonal influenza vaccination recruits few new T cells.

There are a few counts of this clonotype. Its target is unknown. The rearrangement links TRBV12-3 or TRBV12-4 to TRBJ2-1, with TRBD2 identical over 11 bases. This sample comprised non-naive T cells sorted from PBMCs, obtained around 15 days before vaccination. This clonotype was sampled from a man aged 45-60 years who received an inactivated influenza vaccine. The CDR3 sequence: CASSLIAGGQEQFF. The CDR3 region has the DNA TGTGCCAGCAGTCTCATAGCGGGGGGGCAGGAGCAGTTCTTC.